Presented here are 15 T cell receptor beta chains from one specimen sequenced in a study of cytomegalovirus exposure and HLA in healthy donors. The PCR contained 60 Vbeta and 13 Jbeta primers. Using immunoSEQ multiplex PCR, the repertoire was profiled, and TCRdb retains in-frame clones only, with some absent. Among around 210,000 clones listed, roughly 77% were seen once. Sequenced material: PBMCs. All receptors derive from a male donor in good health and CMV-seropositive.

The CDR3 here is CASSPRPGETQYF. The CDR3 DNA reads as TGTGCCAGCAGCCCCCGACCAGGGGAGACCCAGTACTTC. The chain recombines TRBV9 with TRBJ2-5; a weak D match, TRBD1 (5 bases). Trimming removed 4 bases at V and 5 bases at J, with 12 bases between. Germline-derived CDR1 and CDR2 are SGDLS and YYNGEE. There are 13 residues in the CDR3.

The chain joins TRBV28 to TRBJ1-5; D is uncertain. The V end was cut by 3 bases, the J end by 2 bases, with 5 bases between. The CDR3 length is 13 residues. Germline V lookup: CDR1 MDHEN, CDR2 SYDVKM. CDR3 coding DNA: TGTGCCAGCAGTTTTCCGGGCAATCAGCCCCAGCATTTT. Amino acid sequence: CASSFPGNQPQHF.

CDR3 bases: TGTGCCACCAGTTTACAGGCCAGGGCCCAGTACTTC. Translated, it gives CATSLQARAQYF. This chain joins TRBV15 and TRBJ2-5; weak D call: TRBD1 (5 bases). This CDR3 has 12 amino acids. V was clipped by 6 bases and J by 9 bases, with 14 bases between them. Germline CDR1 LNHNV, CDR2 YYDKDF (reference sequence).

The genes are TRBV5-6 and TRBJ1-6; 8 bases align to TRBD1. The V gene's germline CDR1 is SGHDT and CDR2 YYEEEE. This CDR3 is 13 amino acids long. Trimming cost V 5 bases and J 7 bases; bases outside gene matches: 2. The CDR3 region is CASRAGGNSPLHF. CDR3 DNA sequence: TGTGCCAGCAGGGCAGGGGGCAATTCACCCCTCCACTTT.

The chain combines TRBV19 with TRBJ1-2, with TRBD1 matching 10 bases. The CDR3 length is 16 residues. CDR1 and CDR2 from the germline V gene are LNHDA and SQIVND (reference sequence). V was clipped by 4 bases and J by 4 bases; unmatched bases: 9. The CDR3 DNA reads as TGTGCCAGTAGTAGACAACCGGGACAGGGGACCTATGGCTACACCTTC. Protein: CASSRQPGQGTYGYTF.

This rearrangement joins TRBV5-1 to TRBJ1-3; 8 bases are a match to TRBD1. CDR1 and CDR2 (germline): SGHRS, YFSETQ. This CDR3 contains 15 residues. The J segment lost 6 bases and the V segment lost 1 base, leaving 6 bases of the junction unmatched. The CDR3 DNA reads TGCGCCAGCAGCTTGTCGGGACAGGATGTAAACACCATATATTTT. Translating gives CASSLSGQDVNTIYF.

The chain recombines TRBV5-8 with TRBJ1-3; TRBD1 is a possible D gene (5 bases). Germline-derived CDR1 and CDR2 are SGHTS and YDEGEE. Trimming cost V 0 bases and J 0 bases, with 13 bases left between them. The CDR3 covers 17 residues. Here the CDR3 reads CASSLDYPTGSGNTIYF. The CDR3, as DNA: TGTGCCAGCAGCTTGGACTATCCCACAGGCTCTGGAAACACCATATATTTT.

The CDR3 spells CASSQPDSGTGRSSYEQYF. The CDR3, as DNA: TGTGCCAGCAGCCAGCCTGATTCCGGGACAGGGCGTAGCTCCTACGAGCAGTACTTC. This sequence joins TRBV4-2 and TRBJ2-7; the match to TRBD1 covers 9 bases. Germline CDR1 LGHNA, CDR2 YNFKEQ. The CDR3 extends over 19 amino acids. Trimming removed 3 bases from V and 0 bases from J; junction bases left unmatched: 15.

This clone was seen once. CDR3 protein: CASSSSAGTGYNEQFF. The CDR3 region has the DNA TGTGCCAGCAGCTCCTCCGCCGGGACAGGGTACAATGAGCAGTTCTTC. V gene TRBV7-3 combines with J gene TRBJ2-1, with 9 bases lining up with TRBD1. Germline CDR1 is SGHTA and CDR2 is FQGTGA. The junction had 8 bases not matched to a gene; V was cut back by 4 bases and J by 4 bases. This CDR3 contains 16 residues.

The genes are TRBV7-6 and TRBJ1-1; TRBD1 might be the D (6 bases). CDR3 size: 14 residues. CDR1 is SGHVS, CDR2 FNYEAQ, per germline. Trimming left V 4 bases short and J 1 base short, with 10 bases between. The chain's CDR3 is CASSSGHSNTEAFF. The CDR3 DNA reads TGTGCCAGCAGCTCGGGACACTCGAACACTGAAGCTTTCTTT.

The DNA of the CDR3 is TGTGCCAGTAGTCGACAAACAGGGTTATCGGCTGAAGCTTTCTTT. Its protein is CASSRQTGLSAEAFF. The V call is TRBV19, the J call TRBJ1-1, with TRBD1 as a possible D gene (6 bases). Deletions cut 5 bases from V and 6 bases from J, with 19 bases between. This CDR3 has 15 residues. The germline V gene has CDR1 LNHDA and CDR2 SQIVND (reference sequence).

This rearrangement joins TRBV6-4 to TRBJ1-1, with TRBD1 as a possible D gene (5 bases). Trimming removed 2 bases from V and 3 bases from J, with 13 bases in between. This CDR3 has 15 residues. Germline CDR1 reads MRHNA; CDR2 reads SNTAGT. CDR3: CASSDRPGFDTEAFF. CDR3 coding DNA: TGTGCCAGCAGTGACCGACCAGGGTTCGACACTGAAGCTTTCTTT.

The chain uses TRBV14 and TRBJ1-1, with a possible D match to TRBD1 (5 bases). The V and J ends lost 6 bases and 5 bases respectively, with 7 bases between them. Germline loops: CDR1 SGHDN, CDR2 FVKESK. The length of the CDR3 is 11 residues. CDR3 DNA: TGTGCCAGCAGGGGACTGACTGAAGCTTTCTTT. This encodes CASRGLTEAFF.

The rearrangement links TRBV9 to TRBJ1-4; tentatively, D is TRBD1 (6 bases). This CDR3 is 14 amino acids long. The germline CDR1 and CDR2 sequences are SGDLS and YYNGEE. V was clipped by 3 bases and J by 7 bases, with 13 bases between them. Here the CDR3 reads CASSGDRLSEKLFF. DNA of the CDR3: TGTGCCAGCAGCGGCGACAGGCTAAGTGAAAAACTGTTTTTT. The variable domain in full, with the rest retrieved from reference TRBV9 and TRBJ1-4, is DSGVTQTPKHLITATGQRVTLRCSPRSGDLSVYWYQQSLDQGLQFLIQYYNGEERAKGNILERFSAQQFPDLHSELNLSSLELGDSALYFCASSGDRLSEKLFFGSGTQLSVL.

This sequence joins TRBV18 and TRBJ1-4, with 10 bases identical to TRBD1. This CDR3 region has 19 residues. Looked up from germline, CDR1 is KGHSH and CDR2 is LQKENI. Trimming at V came to 6 bases and at J to 0 bases, leaving 13 bases not matched to a gene. CDR3 protein: CASSPVPGQGIPTNEKLFF. The DNA for the CDR3 is TGTGCCAGCTCCCCCGTCCCGGGACAGGGGATTCCAACTAATGAAAAACTGTTTTTT.